These T cell receptor beta chains were read from a single sample in a study of tumor-infiltrating lymphocytes in primary liver carcinoma. In TCRdb, the multiplex PCR reads were re-called with MiXCR into one record per CDR3 protein. The repertoire consists of approximately 110,000 distinct CDR3 sequences, with roughly three fifths occurring once and the leading ten covering 7.5% to 9%. The source material was liver tumor tissue from sampling region 3. The origin of the receptors is an older woman with primary liver carcinoma and hepatitis B virus infection. Each CDR3 is given with its conserved first and last residue. D genes are given only for firm matches. Clone size, where shown, is once, few, many, or a class for clones that have expanded.

V gene: TRBV4-1; J gene: TRBJ2-2; D gene: NA; clone size: NA; CDR3 DNA: TGCGCCAGCAACCAACCTACCACCTCCCGCGGGGAGCTGTTTTTT; CDR3 protein: CASNQPTTSRGELFF
V gene: TRBV11-2; J gene: TRBJ1-2; D gene: NA; clone size: NA; CDR3 DNA: TGTGCCAGCAGCGCCTCAAGGGCAGCCAACAACCATGGCTACACCTTC; CDR3 protein: CASSASRAANNHGYTF
V gene: TRBV7-8; J gene: TRBJ2-7; D gene: NA; clone size: many; CDR3 DNA: TGTGCCAGCAGAGAAGGACAGATCTACGAGCAGTACTTC; CDR3 protein: CASREGQIYEQYF
V gene: TRBV4-2; J gene: TRBJ2-2; D gene: TRBD1; clone size: NA; CDR3 DNA: TGTGCCAGCAGCCGTCGGGGACAGGGGAACACCCGGGAGCTGTTTTTC; CDR3 protein: CASSRRGQGNTRELFF
V gene: TRBV5-1; J gene: TRBJ1-1; D gene: NA; clone size: NA; CDR3 DNA: TGCGTCAGCAGCGCGCGACAGGTCCGGAACACTGAAGCTTTCTTT; CDR3 protein: CVSSARQVRNTEAFF
V gene: TRBV6-2/TRBV6-3; J gene: TRBJ2-7; D gene: NA; clone size: NA; CDR3 DNA: TGTGCCAGCAGTTACGATCCCGCGGGCAGCTCCTACGAGCAGTGCTTC; CDR3 protein: CASSYDPAGSSYEQCF
V gene: TRBV5-1; J gene: TRBJ2-3; D gene: NA; clone size: NA; CDR3 DNA: TGCGCCAGCAGCAAGGACGTCCGCACAGATACGCAGTATTTT; CDR3 protein: CASSKDVRTDTQYF
V gene: TRBV6-6; J gene: TRBJ2-2; D gene: TRBD1; clone size: many; CDR3 DNA: TGTGCCAGCGGGCCAGGACAGGGGGTAACCGGGGAGCTGTTTTTT; CDR3 protein: CASGPGQGVTGELFF
V gene: TRBV5-1; J gene: TRBJ2-7; D gene: NA; clone size: NA; CDR3 DNA: TGCTCTAGCAGCTTGGTCAGGTTGGACTACGAGCAGTACTTC; CDR3 protein: CSSSLVRLDYEQYF
V gene: TRBV7-9; J gene: TRBJ1-3; D gene: NA; clone size: NA; CDR3 DNA: TGTGCCAGCAGCTCATCTACCGGGATCCTCGGGTATTTT; CDR3 protein: CASSSSTGILGYF
V gene: TRBV28; J gene: TRBJ2-3; D gene: NA; clone size: once; CDR3 DNA: TGTGCCAGCATTCGGCAAATCCAGACAGATACGCAGTGTTTT; CDR3 protein: CASIRQIQTDTQCF
V gene: TRBV11-2; J gene: TRBJ2-3; D gene: NA; clone size: once; CDR3 DNA: TGTGCCAGCAGCATAGATCAAGGGAGCACGGATACGCAGTATTTT; CDR3 protein: CASSIDQGSTDTQYF
V gene: TRBV6-6; J gene: TRBJ1-4; D gene: NA; clone size: NA; CDR3 DNA: TGTGCCAGCAAAAACAGTCTACCAACTAATGAAAAAATGTTTTTT; CDR3 protein: CASKNSLPTNEKMFF
V gene: TRBV11-3; J gene: TRBJ1-5; D gene: NA; clone size: NA; CDR3 DNA: TGCGCCAGCAGCACTGGACAGAATCAGCCCCAGCATTTT; CDR3 protein: CASSTGQNQPQHF
V gene: TRBV6-2/TRBV6-3; J gene: TRBJ2-3; D gene: TRBD2; clone size: many; CDR3 DNA: TGTGCCAGCAGTACCCCTATAGCGGGGAGCACAGATACGCAGTATTTT; CDR3 protein: CASSTPIAGSTDTQYF
V gene: TRBV6-5; J gene: TRBJ2-7; D gene: NA; clone size: many; CDR3 DNA: TGTGCCAGCAGTTACAGGGGGGTTGGTAGCGACGAGCAGTACTTC; CDR3 protein: CASSYRGVGSDEQYF
V gene: TRBV6-1; J gene: TRBJ1-4; D gene: TRBD1; clone size: many; CDR3 DNA: TGTGCCAGCAGTGAAGGAGGGACAGGGAAGAAAAAACTGTTTTTT; CDR3 protein: CASSEGGTGKKKLFF
V gene: TRBV28; J gene: TRBJ2-5; D gene: TRBD1; clone size: NA; CDR3 DNA: TGTGCCAGCAGTCGGACAGGGTTGGAGGCCCAGTACTTC; CDR3 protein: CASSRTGLEAQYF
V gene: TRBV4-1; J gene: TRBJ1-2; D gene: NA; clone size: NA; CDR3 DNA: TGTGCCAGCAGGCAAGATCAGTGGACAGAATCGGGTGGCTACACCTTC; CDR3 protein: CASRQDQWTESGGYTF
V gene: TRBV11-2; J gene: TRBJ2-3; D gene: TRBD1; clone size: NA; CDR3 DNA: TGTGCCAGTAGCTTAATGCGAGGGGGCACAGATACGCATTATTTT; CDR3 protein: CASSLMRGGTDTHYF
V gene: TRBV11-3; J gene: TRBJ2-1; D gene: NA; clone size: NA; CDR3 DNA: TGTGCCAGCAGCTTAGGTCGGGGAGAGTGGGCTGTCGATAAGCAGTTCTTC; CDR3 protein: CASSLGRGEWAVDKQFF
V gene: TRBV6-2/TRBV6-3; J gene: TRBJ2-7; D gene: NA; clone size: many; CDR3 DNA: TGTGCCAGCAGTTACGGGGGAAACGAGCAGTACTTC; CDR3 protein: CASSYGGNEQYF
V gene: TRBV11-2; J gene: TRBJ1-3; D gene: NA; clone size: NA; CDR3 DNA: TGTACCAGCAGCCAGACAGCCACCTCTGGAGACACCATACATTTT; CDR3 protein: CTSSQTATSGDTIHF
V gene: TRBV11-2; J gene: TRBJ2-3; D gene: NA; clone size: NA; CDR3 DNA: TGTGCCAGCAGCTTAGAGCAATGGGCGGCTGATACGCAGTATTTT; CDR3 protein: CASSLEQWAADTQYF